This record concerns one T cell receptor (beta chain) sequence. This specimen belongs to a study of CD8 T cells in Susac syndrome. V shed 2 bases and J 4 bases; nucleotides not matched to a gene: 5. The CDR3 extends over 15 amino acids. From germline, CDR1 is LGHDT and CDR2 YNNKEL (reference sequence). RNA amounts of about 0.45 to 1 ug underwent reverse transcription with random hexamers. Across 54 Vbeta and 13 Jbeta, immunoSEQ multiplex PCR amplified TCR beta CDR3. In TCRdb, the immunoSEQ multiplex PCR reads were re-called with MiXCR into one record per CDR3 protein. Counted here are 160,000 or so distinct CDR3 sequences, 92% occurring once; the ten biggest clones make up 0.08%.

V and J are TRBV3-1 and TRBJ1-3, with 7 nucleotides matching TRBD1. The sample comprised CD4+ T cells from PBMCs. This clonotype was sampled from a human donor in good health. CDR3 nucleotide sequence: TGTGCCAGCAGCCAATCACAGGGGAGAGGAAACACCATATATTTT. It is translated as CASSQSQGRGNTIYF. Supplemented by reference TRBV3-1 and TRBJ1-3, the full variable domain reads DTAVSQTPKYLVTQMGNDKSIKCEQNLGHDTMYWYKQDSKKFLKIMFSYNNKELIINETVPNRFSPKSPDKAHLNLHINSLELGDSAVYFCASSQSQGRGNTIYFGEGSWLTVV.